These 29 T cell receptor beta chains were sequenced from one sample in a study of monozygotic twins with inflammatory bowel disease. TCRdb derives one entry per CDR3 protein from the 5' RACE reads, leaving out DNA. The table lists 350,000 to 550,000 distinct CDR3 sequences. Material for sequencing was blood. These receptor sequences come from a human donor with ulcerative colitis or Crohn's disease, or a healthy co-twin of an affected twin (not recorded which).

V is TRBV4-3 and J is TRBJ1-6; with no DNA, the TCRdb D assignment of TRBD1 cannot be verified. This CDR3 has 14 amino acids. Germline-derived CDR1 and CDR2 are LGHNA and YSLEER. The CDR3 here is CASSRTGGDSPLHF.

V and J are TRBV7-2 and TRBJ2-1; TCRdb outputs TRBD1, but without DNA this stays unchecked. The CDR3 is made up of 12 amino acids. CDR1 and CDR2 from the germline V gene are SGHTA and FQGNSA. CDR3 in amino acids: CASWGGFNEQFF.

The rearrangement uses TRBV10-3 and TRBJ2-1; TCRdb selects TRBD1, and the lack of DNA leaves this call unchecked. CDR1 ENHRY and CDR2 SYGVKD come from the germline V gene. The CDR3 length is 16 residues. CDR3 sequence: CAISEGLGIPYNEQFF.

The V and J genes are TRBV14 and TRBJ1-1; TCRdb names TRBD1, which stays unverified in the absence of DNA. The germline CDR1 and CDR2 sequences are SGHDN and FVKESK. The CDR3 extends over 15 amino acids. The CDR3 protein is CASSPQGLPNTEAFF.

V usage is TRBV7-3 and J usage is TRBJ2-1; lacking DNA, the TRBD2 call made by TCRdb goes unchecked. CDR3 length: 15 amino acids. Germline loops: CDR1 SGHTA, CDR2 FQGTGA. CDR3 residues: CASSTSAESYNEQFF. Variable domain in full (rest from reference TRBV7-3 and TRBJ2-1): GAGVSQTPSNKVTEKGKYVELRCDPISGHTALYWYRQSLGQGPEFLIYFQGTGAADDSGLPNDRFFAVRPEGSVSTLKIQRTERGDSAVYLCASSTSAESYNEQFFGPGTRLTVL.

The chain links TRBV29-1 to TRBJ1-1; as DNA is missing, the TRBD1 call by TCRdb cannot be tested. Germline CDR1 SQVTM, CDR2 ANQGSEA. The CDR3 contains 13 residues. CDR3 loop: CSAVEQVNTEAFF.

The rearrangement joins TRBV29-1 to TRBJ1-2; as DNA is missing, the TRBD1 call by TCRdb cannot be tested. Per the germline V gene, CDR1 is SQVTM and CDR2 is ANQGSEA. CDR3 length equals 12 residues. The CDR3: CSVEAGGNGYTF. Drawing the rest from reference TRBV29-1 and TRBJ1-2, the complete variable domain is SAVISQKPSRDICQRGTSLTIQCQVDSQVTMMFWYRQQPGQSLTLIATANQGSEATYESGFVIDKFPISRPNLTFSTLTVSNMSPEDSSIYLCSVEAGGNGYTFGSGTRLTVV.

The chain employs TRBV18 and TRBJ1-1; TCRdb proposes TRBD1, but this gene call is untestable without DNA. The CDR3 consists of 13 residues. The germline V gene has CDR1 KGHSH and CDR2 LQKENI. The CDR3 reads CASSRSGFTEAFF.

The chain is built from TRBV24-1 and TRBJ1-5. Germline V gene lookup returns CDR1 KGHDR and CDR2 SFDVKD. The CDR3 consists of 14 residues. CDR3 sequence: CATSDLGGNQPQHF.

V and J are TRBV5-1 and TRBJ1-2; TCRdb's assignment of TRBD1 cannot be checked, as there is no DNA. CDR1 SGHRS and CDR2 YFSETQ come from the germline V gene. This CDR3 is 14 amino acids long. CDR3 residues: CTSSPAGQIYGYTF.

The chain uses TRBV10-3 and TRBJ1-5. Looked up from germline, CDR1 is ENHRY and CDR2 is SYGVKD. The CDR3 is made up of 13 amino acids. The CDR3 sequence is CARSRGPTEPQHF.

The chain employs TRBV6-1 and TRBJ1-5; TCRdb's D gene call, TRBD1, goes unchecked for lack of DNA. This CDR3 comprises 14 residues. CDR1 is MNHNS, CDR2 SASEGT, per germline. The CDR3 sequence: CASSGQGKGQPQHF.

The chain is built from TRBV7-9 and TRBJ2-1; lacking DNA, the TRBD2 call made by TCRdb goes unchecked. CDR1 SEHNR and CDR2 FQNEAQ come from the germline V gene (reference sequence). CDR3 size: 14 residues. Here the CDR3 reads CASSLDGRGNEQFF.

The chain has TRBV7-9 and TRBJ1-2; TCRdb gives TRBD1 as the D gene, but with no DNA this cannot be confirmed. CDR1 SEHNR and CDR2 FQNEAQ come from the germline V gene (reference sequence). CDR3 size: 15 residues. The CDR3 sequence: CASSARGADNYGYTF. The entire variable domain, with the rest obtained from reference TRBV7-9 and TRBJ1-2, is as follows: DTGVSQNPRHKITKRGQNVTFRCDPISEHNRLYWYRQTLGQGPEFLTYFQNEAQLEKSRLLSDRFSAERPKGSFSTLEIQRTEQGDSAMYLCASSARGADNYGYTFGSGTRLTVV.

V gene TRBV20-1 combines with J gene TRBJ1-5; TCRdb indicates TRBD1, and absent DNA this call remains unverified. This CDR3 has 14 residues. The germline V gene has CDR1 DFQATT and CDR2 SNEGSKA (reference sequence). CDR3 residues: CSAREERGVQPQHF.

The chain recombines TRBV11-2 with TRBJ2-7; TCRdb's D call of TRBD2 is untestable without DNA. The germline gives CDR1 SGHAT, CDR2 FQNNGV. The CDR3 is 15 residues long. The CDR3 loop reads CASTPRRQSSYEQYF.

The V gene is TRBV19, the J gene TRBJ2-7; TCRdb's D call of TRBD2 is untestable without DNA. Germline CDR1 is LNHDA and CDR2 is SQIVND (reference sequence). The CDR3 contains 14 residues. The CDR3: CASSIPGTDYEQYF.

The chain employs TRBV30 and TRBJ1-2; TCRdb picks TRBD1, but there is no DNA to check that call. CDR3 size: 11 residues. From germline, CDR1 is GTSNPN and CDR2 SVGIG (reference sequence). The CDR3 reads CAWYAGIGYTF. Full variable domain (remainder filled in from reference TRBV30 and TRBJ1-2): SQTIHQWPATLVQPVGSPLSLECTVEGTSNPNLYWYRQAAGRGLQLLFYSVGIGQISSEVPQNLSASRPQDRQFILSSKKLLLSDSGFYLCAWYAGIGYTFGSGTRLTVV.

V gene TRBV7-2 combines with J gene TRBJ1-1; the D gene TCRdb calls, TRBD1, cannot be checked with no DNA. CDR3 length equals 16 residues. CDR1 is SGHTA, CDR2 FQGNSA, per germline. CDR3 sequence: CASSLVGGGARIEAFF.

The rearrangement uses TRBV29-1 and TRBJ2-5. CDR3 length equals 14 residues. Germline values: CDR1 SQVTM, CDR2 ANQGSEA. CDR3 amino acids: CSAAVGRVQETQYF.

This chain joins TRBV7-8 and TRBJ2-2; the D gene TCRdb calls, TRBD1, cannot be checked with no DNA. The CDR3 is 15 amino acids. The germline V gene encodes CDR1 SGHVS and CDR2 FQNEAQ. The CDR3 spells CAQERVGEEPGELFF.

J is TRBJ2-1 and V is TRBV7-2; TCRdb's D call, TRBD2, is unchecked because there is no DNA. The CDR3 extends over 17 amino acids. Looked up from germline, CDR1 is SGHTA and CDR2 is FQGNSA. CDR3 protein: CASSTFLVAGRTNEQFF.

The chain joins TRBV6-2 or TRBV6-3 to TRBJ2-3; TCRdb returns TRBD2, unconfirmable since there is no DNA. The CDR3 covers 19 residues. Germline assignment: CDR1 MNHEY and CDR2 SVGEGT. The CDR3 here is CASSYPTSGRSTSTDTQYF.

V usage is TRBV6-6 and J usage is TRBJ1-2. Per germline, CDR1 MNHNY and CDR2 SVGAGI (reference sequence). This CDR3 comprises 14 residues. CDR3 residues: CASSPPSGGPGYTF.

V is TRBV7-9 and J is TRBJ1-3; the TCRdb call, TRBD1, lacks DNA for checking. Germline lookup yields CDR1 SEHNR and CDR2 FQNEAQ (reference sequence). CDR3 size: 16 residues. CDR3 sequence reads: CASSSKDRGPGNTIYF.

The chain uses TRBV5-6 and TRBJ2-5. Looked up from germline, CDR1 is SGHDT and CDR2 is YYEEEE. The CDR3 is 14 residues long. CDR3 sequence reads: CASSYSVVGETQYF.

The chain is built from TRBV6-1 and TRBJ2-7; TCRdb designates TRBD1, a call that cannot be tested without DNA. Looked up from germline, CDR1 is MNHNS and CDR2 is SASEGT. There are 14 residues in the CDR3. CDR3 loop: CASRVDPATYEQYF.

The chain employs TRBV6-5 and TRBJ2-2. Germline-derived CDR1 and CDR2 are MNHEY and SVGAGI. CDR3 length: 13 residues. The chain's CDR3 is CASSYSFTGELFF.

The rearrangement links TRBV6-1 to TRBJ1-4; there is no DNA to check the TCRdb D call of TRBD1. CDR1 is MNHNS and CDR2 is SASEGT in the germline V gene. This CDR3 is 15 amino acids long. The CDR3 protein is CASSPQGKANEKLVF.